The present TCR beta chain was sequenced within a study of OX40 agonist ivuxolimab in advanced cancers. General study findings and limits: Among patients with partial responses at 0.1-3.0 mg/kg, clonal expansion was among the lowest. CD8+ T cells (on average) carried more expanded clones than CD4+ T cells.

TCRdb keeps only in-frame clones here, not all; method: immunoSEQ multiplex PCR. Of 60,000 to 80,000 clones listed, 70% to 90% are singletons. On this clone itself: Its antigen is unidentified.

Unmatched junction bases numbered 6, after V lost 1 base and J lost 5 bases. This CDR3 spans 15 amino acids. In germline, CDR1 is SGHDT, CDR2 YYEEEE. The clonotype was recovered from an adult with an advanced solid tumor such as melanoma, head and neck, liver or kidney cancer. V gene TRBV5-6 combines with J gene TRBJ2-7; 10 bases are shared with TRBD2. The specimen comprised CD4+ or CD8+ T cells sorted from blood, sampled in a trial of the OX40 agonist ivuxolimab. This chain's CDR3 is CASSLPAGTSDEQYF. The DNA for the CDR3 is TGTGCCAGCAGCTTGCCAGCCGGGACTAGCGACGAGCAGTACTTC.